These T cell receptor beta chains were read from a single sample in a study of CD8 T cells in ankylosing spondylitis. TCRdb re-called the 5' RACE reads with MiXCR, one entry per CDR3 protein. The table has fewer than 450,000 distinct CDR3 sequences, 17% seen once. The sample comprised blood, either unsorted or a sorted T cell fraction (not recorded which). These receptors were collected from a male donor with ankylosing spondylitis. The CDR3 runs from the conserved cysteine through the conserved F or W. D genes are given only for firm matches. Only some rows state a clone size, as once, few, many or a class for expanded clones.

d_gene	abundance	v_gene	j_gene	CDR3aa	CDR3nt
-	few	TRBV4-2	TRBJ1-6	CASSHANALNSPLHF	TGTGCCAGCAGCCACGCCAATGCACTTAATTCACCCCTCCACTTT
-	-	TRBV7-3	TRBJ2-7	CASSLGISYEQYF	TGTGCCAGCAGCCTCGGGATCTCCTACGAGCAGTACTTC
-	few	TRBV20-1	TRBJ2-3	CSARDRWDTQYF	TGCAGTGCTAGAGATCGGTGGGATACGCAGTATTTT
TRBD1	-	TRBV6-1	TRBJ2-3	CASRPTGRTDTQYF	TGTGCCAGCAGACCGACAGGGCGCACAGATACGCAGTATTTT
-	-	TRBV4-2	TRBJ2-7	CASSQSAGITYEQYF	TGTGCCAGCAGCCAGTCGGCGGGGATCACCTACGAGCAGTACTTC
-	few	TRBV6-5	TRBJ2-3	CASSYPAVGGSVRDTQYF	TGTGCCAGCAGTTACCCCGCGGTTGGGGGCTCAGTCAGGGATACGCAGTATTTT
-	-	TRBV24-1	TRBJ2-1	CATSDFRVNNEQFF	TGTGCCACCAGTGATTTTAGGGTGAACAATGAGCAGTTCTTC
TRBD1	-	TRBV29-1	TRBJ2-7	CSVVRDRPTYEQYF	TGCAGCGTTGTGAGGGACAGACCAACCTACGAGCAGTACTTC
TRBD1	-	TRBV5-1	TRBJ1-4	CASSLISPGQGSEKLFF	TGCGCCAGCAGCCTGATATCACCGGGACAGGGAAGTGAAAAACTGTTTTTT
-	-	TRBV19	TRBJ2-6	CASSIAGTSSGANVLTF	TGTGCCAGTAGTATAGCTGGGACCTCCTCTGGGGCCAACGTCCTGACTTTC
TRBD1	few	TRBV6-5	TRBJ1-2	CASRQGQGGYTF	TGTGCCAGCCGACAGGGACAAGGAGGCTACACCTTC
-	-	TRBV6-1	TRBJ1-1	CASSGEVGPGKRNTEAFF	TGTGCCAGCAGTGGTGAAGTGGGGCCAGGGAAGAGGAACACTGAAGCTTTCTTT
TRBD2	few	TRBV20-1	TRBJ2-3	CSARLAGSDTQYF	TGCAGTGCTAGACTAGCGGGGTCAGATACGCAGTATTTT
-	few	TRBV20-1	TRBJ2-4	CSAPVRSSAKNIQYF	TGCAGTGCCCCGGTCCGGTCTAGCGCCAAAAACATTCAGTACTTC
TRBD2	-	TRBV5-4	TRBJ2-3	CASSLKLAGITDTQYF	TGTGCCAGCAGCTTGAAACTAGCGGGAATCACAGATACGCAGTATTTT
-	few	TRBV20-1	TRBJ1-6	CSAGETLHF	TGCAGTGCCGGGGAGACCCTCCACTTT
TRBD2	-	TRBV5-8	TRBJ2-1	CASSPISSGGAYEQFF	TGTGCCAGCAGCCCTATTTCTAGCGGGGGGGCCTATGAGCAGTTCTTC
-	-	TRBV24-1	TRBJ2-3	CATRTGDTQYF	TGTGCCACCAGGACGGGCGATACGCAGTATTTT
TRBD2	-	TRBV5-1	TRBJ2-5	CASSHGTSSTTPYF	TGCGCCAGCAGTCACGGGACTAGCTCCACCACCCCGTACTTC
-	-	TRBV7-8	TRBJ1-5	CARLGTHNQPQHF	TGTGCCAGATTGGGGACTCACAATCAGCCCCAGCATTTT
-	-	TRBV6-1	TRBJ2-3	CASRRLVRQRDTQYF	TGTGCCAGCAGACGACTAGTTCGCCAGCGAGATACGCAGTATTTT
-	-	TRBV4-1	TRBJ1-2	CASSQQGGGGYTF	TGCGCCAGCAGCCAACAGGGTGGTGGTGGCTACACCTTC
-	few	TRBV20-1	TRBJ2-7	CSARKDSYEQYF	TGCAGTGCTCGCAAAGACAGCTACGAGCAGTACTTC